This T cell receptor beta chain was sequenced during a study of blood T cell repertoires in COVID-19. Study-wide background: COVID-19 samples, acute and convalescent, were from the United States, Italy and Spain. The cDNA or gDNA used as material had been derived from T cells, B-cell-depleted T cells, or PBMCs.

Authors' methods: Using reference gene primer amplification, nucleated cell counts were estimated. Repertoires were generated with immunoSEQ multiplex PCR, while TCRdb's copy carries only in-frame clones and drops some. V and J calls and clone size are given by that table; D and trimming were obtained from the DNA. The sample records fewer than 400,000 clones, around 80% being singletons. The clonotype originates from a man aged 25 to 40 with active or convalescent COVID-19. The material sequenced was peripheral blood.

The CDR3 spells CASSVGGYGNTIYF. Written as DNA, the CDR3 is TGTGCCAGCAGCGTAGGAGGGTATGGAAACACCATATATTTT. The chain uses TRBV9 and TRBJ1-3; the D is unclear. CDR3 size: 14 residues. Deletions cut 0 bases from V and 3 bases from J, with 7 bases between. CDR1 and CDR2 from the germline V gene are SGDLS and YYNGEE.